A single sample gave rise to the 21 T cell receptor beta chains below, sequenced in a study of shared T cell receptors in the human thymus. The method was immunoSEQ multiplex PCR; TCRdb's version includes in-frame clones alone and lacks a portion of them. The sample consists of 720,000 or so clones, roughly 88% of them appearing once. The sample was also linked to a second study, of human thymus T cells.

Sequenced input: thymocytes. The receptor set was obtained from a girl under three years old with a congenital heart defect.

The chain employs TRBV4-3 and TRBJ2-2, with TRBD2 as a possible D gene (6 bases). This CDR3 is 19 amino acids long. Germline V gene sequence: CDR1 LGHNA, CDR2 YSLEER. Trimming stripped 1 base from V and 7 bases from J, with 25 bases between. The CDR3 coding sequence is TGCGCCAGCAGCCAAGGATTGGTGGATACAGGCCAAGCGGGCGGGGAGCTGTTTTTT. It yields the protein CASSQGLVDTGQAGGELFF.

The chain carries TRBV7-4 and TRBJ2-6; 10 bases fit TRBD2. V dropped 3 bases and J dropped 6; count of bases not matched to a gene: 11. Germline values: CDR1 SGHVT, CDR2 SQSDAQ. This CDR3 spans 18 amino acids. The CDR3 reads CASSFLAGATIPANVLTF. CDR3 nucleotides: TGTGCCAGCAGCTTTCTAGCGGGGGCAACTATTCCGGCCAACGTCCTGACTTTC. Full variable domain (outside the CDR3, taken from reference TRBV7-4 and TRBJ2-6): GAGVSQSPRYKVAKRGRDVALRCDSISGHVTLYWYRQTLGQGSEVLTYSQSDAQRDKSGRPSGRFSAERPERSVSTLKIQRTEQGDSAVYLCASSFLAGATIPANVLTFGAGSRLTVL.

This clone was seen only once. The genes are TRBV28 and TRBJ1-2; 9 bases map to TRBD1. Germline V gene lookup returns CDR1 MDHEN and CDR2 SYDVKM. The length of the CDR3 is 13 residues. V shed 4 bases, J shed 7 bases, and the junction held 4 bases outside the gene matches. The DNA of the CDR3 is TGTGCCAGCAGTTCGGGACAGGGCAGTGGCTACACCTTC. Translated: CASSSGQGSGYTF.

This chain links TRBV9 with TRBJ2-5; the match to TRBD2 covers 10 bases. Germline CDR1 reads SGDLS; CDR2 reads YYNGEE. The CDR3 runs 17 residues. With 2 bases clipped from V and 5 bases from J, the junction kept 12 bases outside the gene matches. The CDR3 loop is CASSVGAGGPPGETQYF. CDR3 nucleotide sequence: TGTGCCAGCAGCGTTGGAGCGGGGGGGCCCCCCGGGGAGACCCAGTACTTC.

The chain couples TRBV27 to TRBJ2-5, with TRBD1 matching over 10 bases. The germline V gene encodes CDR1 MNHEY and CDR2 SMNVEV (reference sequence). The CDR3 runs to 14 residues. V lost 4 bases to trimming and J lost 4 bases; unmatched junction nucleotides: 3. Here the CDR3 reads CASSSRTGGETQYF. CDR3 nucleotide sequence: TGTGCCAGCAGTTCGCGGACAGGGGGAGAGACCCAGTACTTC.

Only a few counts were recorded for this clone. The chain links TRBV29-1 to TRBJ1-3; D call uncertain. Trimming stripped 0 bases from V and 8 bases from J, with 17 bases between. Germline assignment: CDR1 SQVTM and CDR2 ANQGSEA. CDR3 length equals 15 residues. The CDR3 coding sequence is TGCAGCGTTGAAGATGGGTCGAGGGAAGAGGACACCATATATTTT. Protein: CSVEDGSREEDTIYF.

A remark on this clone: One end of the junction varies from germline; a read error may be responsible. This chain links TRBV7-7 with TRBJ2-3; D remains unclear. CDR3 length equals 14 residues. Per germline, CDR1 SSHAT and CDR2 FNYEAQ (reference sequence). The CDR3 DNA is TGTGCTAGCAGCCCGAACCTCTACACAGATACGCAGTATTTT. This translates into CASSPNLYTDTQYF.

The chain combines TRBV12-5 with TRBJ1-2; 9 bases are shared with TRBD1. The CDR3 spans 18 residues. V was pared by 1 base and J by 7 bases, with 16 bases of the junction left unmatched. Per the germline V gene, CDR1 is LGHNT and CDR2 is FRNRAP. The CDR3 DNA sequence: TGTGCTAGTGGTTTGGATCCGGGACAGGGACCAGTGGCGCGTGGCTACACCTTC. This sequence encodes CASGLDPGQGPVARGYTF.

With respect to this clone: An end of the junction differs from the germline gene, which may be a read error. The chain is built from TRBV10-3 and TRBJ2-7; maybe TRBD1 (5 bases). CDR1 and CDR2 (germline): ENHRY, SYGVKD. CDR3 length: 18 residues. The CDR3 bases are TGTGCCATCAGTGAGTCGTCTTTGGAGCAGGGCGGCTCCCACGAGCAGTACTTC. It translates to CAISESSLEQGGSHEQYF.

This chain links TRBV7-3 with TRBJ2-1, with a possible D match to TRBD2 (5 bases). Trimming pared 10 bases from V and 0 bases from J, leaving 19 bases between. Germline V gives CDR1 SGHTA, CDR2 FQGTGA. The CDR3 loop spans 16 amino acids. The CDR3 reads CANSPRPGSSYNEQFF. DNA for the CDR3: TGTGCCAACTCGCCCAGACCGGGGAGCTCCTACAATGAGCAGTTCTTC. The full variable domain, completed using reference TRBV7-3 and TRBJ2-1, is GAGVSQTPSNKVTEKGKYVELRCDPISGHTALYWYRQSLGQGPEFLIYFQGTGAADDSGLPNDRFFAVRPEGSVSTLKIQRTERGDSAVYLCANSPRPGSSYNEQFFGPGTRLTVL.

The chain combines TRBV6-5 with TRBJ2-5; weak D call: TRBD2 (6 bases). The CDR3 is 16 amino acids. Trimming pared 2 bases from V and 5 bases from J, leaving 18 bases between. CDR1 is MNHEY and CDR2 is SVGAGI in the germline V gene. As DNA, the CDR3 is TGTGCCAGCAGTTACGAACTAGCCACGATGGGGGAGACCCAGTACTTC. Its translation is CASSYELATMGETQYF.

The chain carries TRBV6-6 and TRBJ2-1; 12 bases fit TRBD2. The V gene end was trimmed by 6 bases and the J gene end by 7 bases; junction bases not matched to a gene: 4. Germline V lookup: CDR1 MNHNY, CDR2 SVGAGI (reference sequence). The CDR3 has 14 residues. In DNA form, the CDR3 reads TGTGCCAGCAGGGCCGGACTAGCGGGGAATGAGCAGTTCTTC. Its protein is CASRAGLAGNEQFF.

Concerning this clone itself: A junction end diverges from the germline sequence, so it may reflect a read error. This chain links TRBV12-5 with TRBJ2-1; 8 bases map to TRBD1. Germline lookup yields CDR1 LGHNT and CDR2 FRNRAP. The CDR3 totals 12 residues. The CDR3 region has the DNA TGTGCTAGTGGTCTTCCTGACAGGGGCCCTCTCTTC. Its translation is CASGLPDRGPLF.

CDR3 nucleotide sequence: TGTGCCACCAGCAGAGACCCAAGGACAGGGGATACGACAGATACGCAGTATTTT. Translated, it gives CATSRDPRTGDTTDTQYF. The chain combines TRBV15 with TRBJ2-3; TRBD1 aligns across 9 bases. The V segment lost 0 bases and the J segment 3 bases; nucleotides outside the gene matches: 10. CDR1 is LNHNV and CDR2 is YYDKDF in the germline V gene (reference sequence). This CDR3 spans 18 amino acids.

This sequence joins TRBV18 and TRBJ1-1; D is uncertain. Germline CDR1 and CDR2: KGHSH and LQKENI. The CDR3 sequence is 14 residues long. Trimming cost V 2 bases and J 9 bases, with 16 bases left between them. The CDR3 loop reads CASSPATGGTKAFF. The DNA for the CDR3 is TGTGCCAGCTCACCAGCTACCGGAGGAACTAAAGCTTTCTTT.

The rearrangement uses TRBV20-1 and TRBJ1-1; D gene ambiguous. Per germline, CDR1 DFQATT and CDR2 SNEGSKA (reference sequence). The CDR3 consists of 10 residues. Trimming took off 6 bases at V and 6 bases at J, with 8 bases between the two ends. The DNA of the CDR3 is TGCAGTGCCGTTGGGCCTGAAGCTTTCTTT. It is translated as CSAVGPEAFF.

The chain links TRBV5-1 to TRBJ1-4; D remains ambiguous. The CDR3 length is 14 residues. V was shortened by 2 bases and J by 10 bases, with 15 bases between the two germline ends. The V gene's germline CDR1 is SGHRS and CDR2 YFSETQ. The CDR3 loop reads CASSFKFSSGKLFF. CDR3 DNA sequence: TGCGCCAGCAGCTTTAAATTTTCGTCCGGAAAACTGTTTTTT.

The chain couples TRBV25-1 to TRBJ1-5; 11 nucleotides line up with TRBD1. This CDR3 spans 18 amino acids. Trimming removed 4 bases from V and 0 bases from J; junction bases left unmatched: 8. Germline assignment: CDR1 MGHDK and CDR2 SYGVNS. CDR3 residues: CASSGGQGGPHSNQPQHF. Here the CDR3 DNA reads TGTGCCAGCAGTGGGGGACAGGGGGGACCTCATAGCAATCAGCCCCAGCATTTT.

CDR3 DNA: TGCGCCAGCAGCCCTCAGGACAGTTCATCCTATGGAGAGCAGTTCTTC. Translated: CASSPQDSSSYGEQFF. The chain has TRBV5-1 and TRBJ2-1; D might be TRBD1 (6 bases). The CDR3 extends over 16 amino acids. Germline loops: CDR1 SGHRS, CDR2 YFSETQ. Trimming removed 4 bases at V and 10 bases at J, with 24 bases between.

CDR3 DNA sequence: TGTGCCAGCAGAAAACGGCTCAGAGGTCAGCCCCAGCATTTT. It is translated as CASRKRLRGQPQHF. This chain connects TRBV6-5 to TRBJ1-5, with D uncertain. Germline lookup yields CDR1 MNHEY and CDR2 SVGAGI. Trimming stripped 6 bases from V and 6 bases from J, with 15 bases between. There are 14 residues in the CDR3.

Here the CDR3 DNA reads TGTGCCAGCAGCCCCCCCCACTACAGGGCCGAGCAGTACTTC. Amino acid sequence: CASSPPHYRAEQYF. This chain connects TRBV7-6 to TRBJ2-7; tentative D call: TRBD1 (6 bases). V lost 5 bases and J lost 6, with 17 bases in between. The CDR3 sequence is 14 residues long. Germline CDR1 reads SGHVS; CDR2 reads FNYEAQ. Using reference TRBV7-6 and TRBJ2-7 for the parts outside the CDR3, the full variable domain is GAGVSQSPRYKVTKRGQDVALRCDPISGHVSLYWYRQALGQGPEFLTYFNYEAQQDKSGLPNDRFSAERPEGSISTLTIQRTEQRDSAMYRCASSPPHYRAEQYFGPGTRLTVT.